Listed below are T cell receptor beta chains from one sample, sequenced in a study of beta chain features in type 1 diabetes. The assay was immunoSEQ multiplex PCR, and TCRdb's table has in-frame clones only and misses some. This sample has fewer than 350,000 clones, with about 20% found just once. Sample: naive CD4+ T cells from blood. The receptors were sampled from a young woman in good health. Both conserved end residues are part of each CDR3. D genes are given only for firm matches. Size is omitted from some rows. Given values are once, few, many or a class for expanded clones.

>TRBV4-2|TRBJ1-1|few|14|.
TGTGCCAGCAGCCCAACCCAGGGTTTCACTGAAGCTTTCTTT
CASSPTQGFTEAFF
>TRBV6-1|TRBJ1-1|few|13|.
TGTGCCAGCAGTGTTAATATGAACACTGAAGCTTTCTTT
CASSVNMNTEAFF
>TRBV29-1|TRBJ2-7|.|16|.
TGCAGCGTTGAAGTCTATCAGTGGGGCTCCACCTACGAGCAGTACTTC
CSVEVYQWGSTYEQYF
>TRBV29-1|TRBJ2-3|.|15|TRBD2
TGCAGCGTTCCACGCCCGGGGAGGGTCACAGATACGCAGTATTTT
CSVPRPGRVTDTQYF
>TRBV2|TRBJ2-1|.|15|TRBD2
TGTGCCAGCAGTGATGCACTAGCGGGAGTCAATGAGCAGTTCTTC
CASSDALAGVNEQFF
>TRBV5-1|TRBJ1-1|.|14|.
TGCGCCAGCAGCTTGTACAGTAGTAACACTGAAGCTTTCTTT
CASSLYSSNTEAFF
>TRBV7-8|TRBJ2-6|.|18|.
TGTGCCAGCAGCTTAGTTGTGGACAGTCTCTCTGGGGCCAACGTCCTGACTTTC
CASSLVVDSLSGANVLTF
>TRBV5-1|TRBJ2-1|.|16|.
TGCGCCAGCAGCTTGGGACAGTTCCAATTCTACAATGAGCAGTTCTTC
CASSLGQFQFYNEQFF
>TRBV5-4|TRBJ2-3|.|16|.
TGTGCCAGCAGCTTACCGACAGGCCGAAGCACAGATACGCAGTATTTT
CASSLPTGRSTDTQYF
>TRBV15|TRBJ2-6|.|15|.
TGTGCCACCAGCAGAACAGTCTCTGGGGCCAACGTCCTGACTTTC
CATSRTVSGANVLTF
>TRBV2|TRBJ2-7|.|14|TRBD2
TGTGCCAGCAGTGAGCGTGGGACTACGGCCGAGCAGTACTTC
CASSERGTTAEQYF
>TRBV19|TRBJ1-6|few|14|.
TGTGCCAGTAGCGCCGGGAGGTTAAGTTCACCCCTCCACTTT
CASSAGRLSSPLHF
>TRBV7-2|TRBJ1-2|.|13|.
TGTGCCAGCAGCCCCCCAGGGGTAGGTGGCTACACCTTC
CASSPPGVGGYTF
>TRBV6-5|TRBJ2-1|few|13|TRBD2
TGTGCCAGCAGTTGGGACTACAACAATGAGCAGTTCTTC
CASSWDYNNEQFF
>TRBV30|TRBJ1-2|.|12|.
TGTGCCTGGAGCCCTTCCCGCTATGGCTACACCTTC
CAWSPSRYGYTF
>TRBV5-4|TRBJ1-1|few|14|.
TGTGCCAGCAGATACCAACAGGGGAACACTGAAGCTTTCTTT
CASRYQQGNTEAFF
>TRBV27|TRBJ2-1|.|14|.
TGTGCCAGCAGACGGTGGAGTTCCTACAATGAGCAGTTCTTC
CASRRWSSYNEQFF
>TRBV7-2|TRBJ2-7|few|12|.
TGTGCCAGCAGCCCTAGCTCCTACGAGCAGTACTTC
CASSPSSYEQYF
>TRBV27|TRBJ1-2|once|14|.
TGTGCCAGCAGGGGGGCGGCAGCTAACTATGGCTACACCTTC
CASRGAAANYGYTF
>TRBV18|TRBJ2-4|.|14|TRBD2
TGTGCCAGCTCACCGACTAGCGGGGAGGGCATTCAGTACTTC
CASSPTSGEGIQYF
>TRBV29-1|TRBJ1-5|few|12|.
TGCAGCGTTGTTTCAGGGGATCAGCCCCAGCATTTT
CSVVSGDQPQHF
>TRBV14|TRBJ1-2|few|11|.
TGTGCCAGCAGCCAAGATGGCGGCTACACCTTC
CASSQDGGYTF